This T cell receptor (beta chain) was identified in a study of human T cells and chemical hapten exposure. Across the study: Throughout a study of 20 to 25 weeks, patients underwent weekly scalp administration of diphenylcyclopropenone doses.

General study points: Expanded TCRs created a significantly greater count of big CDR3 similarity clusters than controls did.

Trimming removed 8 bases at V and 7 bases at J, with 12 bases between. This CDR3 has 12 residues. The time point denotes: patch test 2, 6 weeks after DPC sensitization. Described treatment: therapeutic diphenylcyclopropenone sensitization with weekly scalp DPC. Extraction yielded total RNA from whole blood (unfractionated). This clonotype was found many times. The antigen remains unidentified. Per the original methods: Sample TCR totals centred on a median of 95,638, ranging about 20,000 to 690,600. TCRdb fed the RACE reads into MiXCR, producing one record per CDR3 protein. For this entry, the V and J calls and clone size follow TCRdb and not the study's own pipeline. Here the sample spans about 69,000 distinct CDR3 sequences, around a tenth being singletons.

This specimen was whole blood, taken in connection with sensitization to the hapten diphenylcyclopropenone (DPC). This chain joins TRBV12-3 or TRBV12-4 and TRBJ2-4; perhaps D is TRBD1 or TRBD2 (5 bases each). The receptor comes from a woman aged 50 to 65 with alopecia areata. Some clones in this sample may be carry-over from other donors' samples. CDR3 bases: TGTGCCAGCCGGGACCTCCCGAACATTCAGTACTTC. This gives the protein CASRDLPNIQYF.